In this sample, the clone carrying this T cell receptor (beta chain) turned up once. The protocol was immunoSEQ multiplex PCR, while the TCRdb copy is restricted to in-frame clones and leaves out a portion. This sample carries millions of clones, more than 80% of them seen once, and the ten largest clones take under 0.15%. This sample is part of a study of shared clonotypes between healthy human individuals. The CDR3 has 16 residues. In germline, CDR1 is SGHAT, CDR2 FQNNGV. Deletions cut 2 bases from V and 0 bases from J, with 12 bases between. The sample taken for sequencing was naive CD4+ T cells sorted from blood. Documented subset: CD45RA+ positively selected. This clonotype originated in a young man in good health. The rearrangement links TRBV11-2 to TRBJ2-3; D ambiguous. Here the CDR3 reads CASSLNPAFSTDTQYF. The CDR3 coding sequence is TGTGCCAGCAGCTTAAATCCCGCGTTCAGCACAGATACGCAGTATTTT. The entire variable domain, with the rest obtained from reference TRBV11-2 and TRBJ2-3, is as follows: EAGVAQSPRYKIIEKRQSVAFWCNPISGHATLYWYQQILGQGPKLLIQFQNNGVVDDSQLPKDRFSAERLKGVDSTLKIQPAKLEDSAVYLCASSLNPAFSTDTQYFGPGTRLTVL.